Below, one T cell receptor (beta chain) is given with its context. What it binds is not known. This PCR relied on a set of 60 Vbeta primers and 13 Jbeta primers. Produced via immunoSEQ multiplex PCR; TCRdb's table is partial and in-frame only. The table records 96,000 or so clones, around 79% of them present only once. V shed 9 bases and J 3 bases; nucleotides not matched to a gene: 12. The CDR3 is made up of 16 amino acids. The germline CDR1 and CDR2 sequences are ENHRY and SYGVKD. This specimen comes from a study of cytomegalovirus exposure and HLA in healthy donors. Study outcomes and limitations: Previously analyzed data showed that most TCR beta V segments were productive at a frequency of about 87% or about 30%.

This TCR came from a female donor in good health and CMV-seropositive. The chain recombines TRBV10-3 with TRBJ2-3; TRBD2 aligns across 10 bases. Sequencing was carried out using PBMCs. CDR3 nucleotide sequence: TGTGCCATACTAGCGGGAAAGGGGGCAGGGACAGATACGCAGTATTTT. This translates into CAILAGKGAGTDTQYF.